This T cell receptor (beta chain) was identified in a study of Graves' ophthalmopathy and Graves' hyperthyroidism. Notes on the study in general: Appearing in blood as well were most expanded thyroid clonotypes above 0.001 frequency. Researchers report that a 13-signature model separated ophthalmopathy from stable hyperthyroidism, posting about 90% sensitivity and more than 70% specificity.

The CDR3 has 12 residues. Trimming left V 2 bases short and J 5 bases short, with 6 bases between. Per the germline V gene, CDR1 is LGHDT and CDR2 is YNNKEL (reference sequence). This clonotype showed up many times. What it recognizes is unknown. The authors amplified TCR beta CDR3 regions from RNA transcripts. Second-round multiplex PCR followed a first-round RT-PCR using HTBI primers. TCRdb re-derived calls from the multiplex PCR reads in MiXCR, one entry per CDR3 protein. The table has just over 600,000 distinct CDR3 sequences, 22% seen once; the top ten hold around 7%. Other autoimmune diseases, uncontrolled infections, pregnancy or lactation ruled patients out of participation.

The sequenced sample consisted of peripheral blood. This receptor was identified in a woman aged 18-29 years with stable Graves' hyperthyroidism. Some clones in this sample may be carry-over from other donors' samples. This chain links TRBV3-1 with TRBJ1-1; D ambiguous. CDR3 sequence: CASSQPGTEAFF. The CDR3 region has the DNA TGTGCCAGCAGCCAACCGGGAACTGAAGCTTTCTTT. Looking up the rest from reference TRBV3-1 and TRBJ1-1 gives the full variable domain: DTAVSQTPKYLVTQMGNDKSIKCEQNLGHDTMYWYKQDSKKFLKIMFSYNNKELIINETVPNRFSPKSPDKAHLNLHINSLELGDSAVYFCASSQPGTEAFFGQGTRLTVV.